This T cell receptor (beta chain) is drawn from a study of Ad26.COV2.S vaccination and SARS-CoV-2 variants. General study points: The TCR breadth and depth analyses may have understated or missed part of the total T cell responses. The breadth of spike-specific CD8+ and CD4+ T cell responses after vaccination was reportedly substantial. Recipients given vaccine exceeded placebo recipients in spike-specific TCR breadth.

Concerning this clone: Antigen: not known.

Profiled with immunoSEQ multiplex PCR; TCRdb holds only in-frame clones, not every one. The sample yields some 350,000 clones, 90% to 95% seen once. J lost 9 bases, V lost 4 bases, and 12 bases had no gene match. The CDR3 consists of 14 residues. The V gene's germline CDR1 is SGDLS and CDR2 YYNGEE. The source was peripheral blood, collected after recovery from COVID-19. The chain recombines TRBV9 with TRBJ1-1; 7 positions match TRBD1. This receptor was obtained from a human donor who had recovered from COVID-19. CDR3 coding DNA: TGTGCCAGCAGCCCCCCAACAGGGGAGGTAAAAGCTTTCTTT. Amino acids: CASSPPTGEVKAFF.